The 11 T cell receptor beta chains listed next were all sequenced from one sample in a study of cytomegalovirus exposure and HLA in healthy donors. PCR employed 60 Vbeta and 13 Jbeta primers. The data were produced by immunoSEQ multiplex PCR, yet TCRdb's version contains in-frame clones alone and is incomplete. The top ten clones hold more than 1.5% of a sample with 95,000 to 150,000 clones, 66% of them seen once. The sequencing sample was made of PBMCs. All receptors come from a man aged 18 to 29 in good health and CMV-seronegative.

The V and J genes are TRBV5-1 and TRBJ2-7, with D uncertain. The CDR3 loop spans 14 amino acids. Between the trimmed V and J ends, which lost 5 bases and 0 bases, there was a span of 12 bases. Germline V gene data show CDR1 as SGHRS and CDR2 as YFSETQ. This CDR3 reads CASSPRQASYEQYF. The CDR3 region has the DNA TGCGCCAGCAGTCCACGGCAGGCCTCCTACGAGCAGTACTTC. Drawing the rest from reference TRBV5-1 and TRBJ2-7, the complete variable domain is KAGVTQTPRYLIKTRGQQVTLSCSPISGHRSVSWYQQTPGQGLQFLFEYFSETQRNKGNFPGRFSGRQFSNSRSEMNVSTLELGDSALYLCASSPRQASYEQYFGPGTRLTVT.

V usage is TRBV28 and J usage is TRBJ2-7, with TRBD1 matching 7 bases. Per the germline V gene, CDR1 is MDHEN and CDR2 is SYDVKM. Unmatched junction bases numbered 7, after V lost 2 bases and J lost 6 bases. The CDR3 consists of 14 residues. This chain's CDR3 is CASSLDRATCEQYF. The CDR3, as DNA: TGTGCCAGCAGTTTAGACAGGGCGACTTGCGAGCAGTACTTC.

The rearrangement uses TRBV2 and TRBJ2-2, with 8 bases lining up with TRBD2. In germline, CDR1 is SNHLY, CDR2 FYNNEI. Losses at the gene ends were 4 bases for V and 8 bases for J; bases not matched to a gene: 9. The CDR3 extends over 15 amino acids. CDR3 sequence: CASSGLAGAGGELFF. The CDR3 DNA follows: TGTGCCAGCAGTGGTCTAGCGGGCGCGGGAGGGGAGCTGTTTTTT.

V and J are TRBV30 and TRBJ1-1; D is perhaps TRBD1 (6 bases). Trimming pared 3 bases from V and 5 bases from J, leaving 13 bases between. This CDR3 has 13 amino acids. Germline V CDR1 and CDR2: GTSNPN, SVGIG (reference sequence). This CDR3 is CAWRPTGSTEAFF. CDR3 sequence (DNA): TGTGCCTGGAGGCCCACAGGGAGTACTGAAGCTTTCTTT.

V usage is TRBV25-1 and J usage is TRBJ1-4; the D is unclear. The germline gives CDR1 MGHDK, CDR2 SYGVNS. Trimming stripped 6 bases from V and 5 bases from J, with 10 bases between. CDR3 length: 13 amino acids. CDR3 nucleotides: TGTGCCAGCAGATCACAGCAAAATGAAAAACTGTTTTTT. This codes for CASRSQQNEKLFF.

In nucleotides, the CDR3 is TGTGCCAGCAGTGAAAAAGGCCGGGTCTCCTACGAGCAGTACTTC. Its protein is CASSEKGRVSYEQYF. This sequence joins TRBV6-1 and TRBJ2-7; D unresolved. Germline V gene lookup returns CDR1 MNHNS and CDR2 SASEGT. V was trimmed by 2 bases and J by 0 bases, leaving 11 bases between them. CDR3 length: 15 residues.

The CDR3 loop is CSVAPGGGYTF. The CDR3 nucleotides read TGCAGCGTTGCCCCCGGGGGTGGCTACACCTTC. This chain links TRBV29-1 with TRBJ1-2, with D possibly matching TRBD1 (5 bases). V lost 4 bases, J lost 7 bases, and 10 bases lay in between. The germline CDR1 and CDR2 sequences are SQVTM and ANQGSEA. The CDR3 is 11 amino acids.

V is TRBV18 and J is TRBJ2-3; 8 bases are a match to TRBD1. Trimming took 3 bases from V and 6 from J; bases not matched to a gene: 8. In germline, CDR1 is KGHSH, CDR2 LQKENI. CDR3 length: 15 residues. This chain's CDR3 is CASSPDRGPLDTQYF. In nucleotides, the CDR3 is TGTGCCAGCTCACCCGACAGGGGTCCTCTGGATACGCAGTATTTT.

V and J are TRBV18 and TRBJ2-3; no firm D call. Germline V lookup: CDR1 KGHSH, CDR2 LQKENI. V was cut by 2 bases and J by 2 bases, with 8 bases left in between. There are 14 residues in the CDR3. CDR3 sequence reads: CASSPAVLTDTQYF. The CDR3 DNA is TGTGCCAGCTCACCAGCGGTTCTCACAGATACGCAGTATTTT.

This clone was seen a single time. This chain connects TRBV19 to TRBJ2-7; 9 nucleotides align to TRBD1. Per the germline V gene, CDR1 is LNHDA and CDR2 is SQIVND (reference sequence). J gave up 5 bases and V 5 bases, and 4 bases lay outside the gene matches. This CDR3 has 13 amino acids. CDR3 in amino acids: CASSERQGDEQYF. The DNA of the CDR3 is TGTGCCAGTAGTGAACGACAGGGGGACGAGCAGTACTTC.

This clone occurred once. This rearrangement joins TRBV19 to TRBJ2-1; 8 bases map to TRBD2. Germline V gene data show CDR1 as LNHDA and CDR2 as SQIVND (reference sequence). With 4 bases clipped from V and 10 bases from J, the junction kept 21 bases outside the gene matches. The CDR3 length is 18 residues. CDR3: CASSKISQREILAGEQFF. DNA of the CDR3: TGTGCCAGTAGTAAGATCTCCCAGCGGGAGATATTAGCAGGGGAGCAGTTCTTC.